The 14 T cell receptor beta chains below all came from one sample that was sequenced in a study of shared clonotypes between healthy human individuals. Clones were read by immunoSEQ multiplex PCR, and TCRdb kept only the in-frame ones, dropping some. The profile shows millions of clones, over 85% of them singletons. Naive-designated CD8 cells lacked CD45RO, were positively enriched for CCR7, and omitted terminally differentiated effector memory CD45RA+ cells. Sequences were obtained from naive CD8+ T cells sorted from blood. Receptor source: a man aged 18-30 years in good health.

This sequence joins TRBV7-9 and TRBJ2-7; D possibly corresponds to TRBD2 (5 bases). The V end lost 4 bases, the J end lost 5 bases, and 18 bases lay between the germline ends. Germline loops: CDR1 SEHNR, CDR2 FQNEAQ (reference sequence). The CDR3 is 15 amino acids. The CDR3 here is CASSSPARPEDEQYF. The CDR3 DNA reads TGTGCCAGCAGCTCACCCGCCCGGCCGGAGGACGAGCAGTACTTC.

V and J are TRBV7-9 and TRBJ2-2, with TRBD1 matching 9 bases. The V gene's germline CDR1 is SEHNR and CDR2 FQNEAQ (reference sequence). V was clipped by 1 base and J by 3 bases; unmatched bases: 6. CDR3 length: 17 residues. This CDR3 reads CASSLEYRGQYTGELFF. Written as DNA, the CDR3 is TGTGCCAGCAGCTTAGAGTACAGGGGGCAGTACACCGGGGAGCTGTTTTTT.

V is TRBV12-5 and J is TRBJ2-2; D might be TRBD2 (6 bases). Trimming removed 5 bases from V and 7 bases from J, with 20 bases in between. The CDR3 consists of 16 residues. Germline V gene data show CDR1 as LGHNT and CDR2 as FRNRAP. Written as DNA, the CDR3 is TGTGCTAGTGGTACGGGAGAGACTCCTGTTAACGGGGAGCTGTTTTTT. This encodes CASGTGETPVNGELFF. The variable domain in full, with the rest retrieved from reference TRBV12-5 and TRBJ2-2, is DARVTQTPRHKVTEMGQEVTMRCQPILGHNTVFWYRQTMMQGLELLAYFRNRAPLDDSGMPKDRFSAEMPDATLATLKIQPSEPRDSAVYFCASGTGETPVNGELFFGEGSRLTVL.

This clone was seen only once. The rearrangement uses TRBV7-9 and TRBJ1-1, with D possibly being TRBD1 (5 bases). This CDR3 is built from 17 residues. Germline lookup yields CDR1 SEHNR and CDR2 FQNEAQ (reference sequence). The V gene lost 5 bases and the J gene lost 0 bases, with 19 bases spanning the gap. CDR3 sequence: CASSTLQRQPLNTEAFF. The CDR3 DNA follows: TGTGCCAGCAGCACCCTTCAACGACAGCCATTGAACACTGAAGCTTTCTTT.

The J gene is TRBJ1-2, the V gene TRBV7-9; TRBD1 might be the D (5 bases). The germline CDR1 and CDR2 sequences are SEHNR and FQNEAQ (reference sequence). The CDR3 runs 14 residues. With 8 bases removed from V and 1 base from J, the gap between germline ends came to 14 bases. CDR3 protein: CASDNGADNYGYTF. As DNA, the CDR3 is TGTGCCAGCGACAATGGGGCCGATAACTATGGCTACACCTTC.

V usage is TRBV29-1 and J usage is TRBJ1-1, with D perhaps matching TRBD1 (6 bases). Germline loops: CDR1 SQVTM, CDR2 ANQGSEA. The CDR3 length is 13 residues. Trimming removed 2 bases from V and 5 bases from J, with 12 bases in between. DNA of the CDR3: TGCAGCGTTGAACTAGGCAGGGGAACTGAAGCTTTCTTT. Its protein product is CSVELGRGTEAFF.

About this clone: The same CDR3 arises from other DNA sequences in this sample as well. The V gene is TRBV28, the J gene TRBJ2-6; possible D gene TRBD2, 6 bases. Trimming left V 2 bases short and J 4 bases short, with 9 bases between. The length of the CDR3 is 15 residues. The germline gives CDR1 MDHEN, CDR2 SYDVKM. The CDR3 here is CASSLREAGANVLTF. The CDR3, as DNA: TGTGCCAGCAGTTTAAGGGAGGCCGGGGCCAACGTCCTGACTTTC.

The V call is TRBV6-1, the J call TRBJ2-7, with D tentatively TRBD1 (6 bases). Looked up from germline, CDR1 is MNHNS and CDR2 is SASEGT. V was clipped by 2 bases and J by 7 bases, with 24 bases between them. This CDR3 comprises 17 residues. The CDR3 spells CASSEWYLGQKTREQYF. For the CDR3, the DNA is TGTGCCAGCAGTGAATGGTATCTTGGACAGAAAACTCGTGAGCAGTACTTC.

This chain's CDR3 is CASSLLLASSTDTQYF. For the CDR3, the DNA is TGTGCCAGCAGTTTACTACTAGCGTCTAGCACAGATACGCAGTATTTT. J is TRBJ2-3 and V is TRBV28; TRBD2 agrees at 7 bases. This CDR3 region has 16 residues. Germline-derived CDR1 and CDR2 are MDHEN and SYDVKM. Germline trimming cut 2 bases from V and 0 bases from J; bases unmatched to any gene: 5.

The chain recombines TRBV6-6 with TRBJ2-3, with 8 bases matching TRBD2. The CDR3 consists of 15 residues. Trimming took 0 bases from V and 6 from J; bases not matched to a gene: 5. Germline V gene sequence: CDR1 MNHNY, CDR2 SVGAGI (reference sequence). The DNA for the CDR3 is TGTGCCAGCAGTTACTCGATGGGCGGGAGGGATACGCAGTATTTT. Its protein product is CASSYSMGGRDTQYF.

This chain uses TRBV7-9 with TRBJ2-3, with a tentative D call TRBD1 (5 bases). The V gene lost 8 bases and the J gene lost 2 bases, with 11 bases spanning the gap. CDR3 length: 13 residues. CDR1 is SEHNR and CDR2 is FQNEAQ in the germline V gene (reference sequence). The CDR3 loop is CASLDSNTDTQYF. The CDR3 coding sequence is TGTGCCAGCCTCGACAGCAACACAGATACGCAGTATTTT.

The rearrangement links TRBV7-9 to TRBJ2-2; D possibly corresponds to TRBD2 (7 bases). CDR3 length equals 14 residues. Trimming left V 8 bases short and J 3 bases short, with 13 bases between. Germline V gives CDR1 SEHNR, CDR2 FQNEAQ (reference sequence). This CDR3 reads CASLGGPYTGELFF. In nucleotides, the CDR3 is TGTGCCAGCCTGGGGGGGCCCTACACCGGGGAGCTGTTTTTT.

V usage is TRBV19 and J usage is TRBJ2-3; the D is unclear. V was trimmed by 4 bases and J by 4 bases, leaving 9 bases between them. The CDR3 loop spans 13 amino acids. The germline V gene has CDR1 LNHDA and CDR2 SQIVND (reference sequence). The CDR3 DNA is TGTGCCAGTAGTACCGTAGTAGCAGATACGCAGTATTTT. It yields the protein CASSTVVADTQYF.

This rearrangement joins TRBV5-5 to TRBJ2-1; 9 nucleotides agree with TRBD1. The junction had 13 bases not matched to a gene; V was cut back by 4 bases and J by 8 bases. The CDR3 sequence is 16 residues long. The germline V gene encodes CDR1 SGHKS and CDR2 YYEKEE (reference sequence). CDR3 sequence: CASSGGQGRQSDEQFF. DNA for the CDR3: TGTGCCAGCAGCGGGGGACAGGGTCGGCAATCCGATGAGCAGTTCTTC.